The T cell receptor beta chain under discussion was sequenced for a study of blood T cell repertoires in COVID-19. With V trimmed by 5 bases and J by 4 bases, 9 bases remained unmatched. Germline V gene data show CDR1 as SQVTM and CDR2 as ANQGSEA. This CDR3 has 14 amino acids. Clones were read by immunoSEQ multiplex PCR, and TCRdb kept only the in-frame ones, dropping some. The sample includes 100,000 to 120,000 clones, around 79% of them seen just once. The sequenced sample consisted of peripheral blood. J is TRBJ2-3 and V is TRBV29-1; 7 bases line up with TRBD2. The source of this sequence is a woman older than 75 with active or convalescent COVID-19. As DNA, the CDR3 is TGCAGCGTTAACTCGGCGGGAGCGTCAGATACGCAGTATTTT. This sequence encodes CSVNSAGASDTQYF.